This T cell receptor (beta chain) is drawn from a study of post-analysis software for immune sequencing data. The library was made from cDNA and included unique molecular identifiers. TCRdb recomputed calls from the PCR reads with MiXCR, one row per CDR3 protein. The profile shows approximately 350,000 distinct CDR3 sequences, roughly 30% of them singletons. Losses at the gene ends were 1 base for V and 2 bases for J; bases not matched to a gene: 1. The V gene's germline CDR1 is MGHDK and CDR2 SYGVNS. This CDR3 has 15 amino acids. Study-wide findings and caveats: The study found TRBV5-6, TRBV5-1 and TRBV20-1 among 5 or 6 TRBV segments more frequent in patients than controls.

Comment on this clonotype: The antigen remains unidentified.

The rearrangement joins TRBV25-1 to TRBJ1-5; 8 nucleotides align to TRBD1. The source of this sequence is a girl between 10 and 17 years old with multiple sclerosis. Sequencing was carried out using blood. In DNA, the CDR3 is TGTGCCAGCAGTGAATCGGGACAGGGCAATCAGCCCCAGCATTTT. This sequence encodes CASSESGQGNQPQHF.